This TCR beta chain is drawn from a study of glioma-infiltrating T cells. Across the whole study: Dexamethasone exposure before glioma surgery was limited to six or fewer days. Broader study findings: Very few CDR3 sequences were shared between tissue and blood. Signature shared blood CDR3 motifs were enriched in low-divergence and depleted in high-divergence patients. Tissue-blood divergence was below expectation in non-neoplastic patients, above in gliomas.

This clonotype is a singleton in its sample. Its antigen is not known. Since no conserved phenylalanine or tryptophan closes the CDR3, a read error is the likely cause. The iRepertoire nested amplicon-rescue multiplex PCR amplified TCR alpha and beta CDR3s from RNA. A single record per CDR3 protein comes from TCRdb applying MiXCR to the multiplex PCR reads. The sample consists of a few hundred thousand distinct CDR3 sequences, roughly two fifths of them appearing once. The receptor was isolated from a human donor with low-grade glioma or glioblastoma, undergoing nonglioma brain surgery, or in good health (not recorded which). The specimen sequenced was glioma tissue, nonneoplastic brain tissue, or PBMCs (not recorded which).

This chain's CDR3 is CATSDPSTNYGYTL. The CDR3 region has the DNA TGTGCCACCAGTGACCCGTCCACTAACTATGGCTACACCCTC. V and J are TRBV24-1 and TRBJ1-2; D is undetermined. Trimming took off 4 bases at V and 0 bases at J, with 8 bases between the two ends. CDR1 is KGHDR, CDR2 SFDVKD, per germline. The CDR3 extends over 14 amino acids.